Only a few counts were recorded for the clone carrying this T cell receptor (beta chain). Its antigen is unknown. This specimen comes from a study of T cells in Graves' hyperthyroidism and ophthalmopathy. Overall study results and limits: From stable hyperthyroidism, ophthalmopathy was set apart by a 13 V-J model. Blood also showed most of the thyroid clonotypes that were expanded above 0.001.

Graves' hyperthyroidism is called stable when ophthalmopathy does not progress within 18 months. RNA transcripts served as the template for amplifying TCR beta CDR3 regions. Using the HTBI primer set, a first-round RT-PCR was run on the TCR CDR3. One entry per CDR3 protein results from TCRdb running MiXCR on the multiplex PCR reads. There are a few hundred thousand distinct CDR3 sequences in the sample; roughly 46% occur only once, and about 8.2% lies in the top ten. From germline, CDR1 is SGHTA and CDR2 FQGNSA. This CDR3 has 14 residues. The V segment lost 5 bases and the J segment 3 bases; nucleotides outside the gene matches: 5.

The origin of this receptor is a woman under 30 with Graves' hyperthyroidism. The chain recombines TRBV7-2 with TRBJ2-7, with TRBD1 identical over 9 bases. The sequencing sample was made of peripheral blood or thyroid tissue (not recorded which). The CDR3: CASSTRQGDYEQYF. In DNA, the CDR3 is TGTGCCAGCAGCACACGACAGGGGGACTACGAGCAGTACTTC.